This entry features one T cell receptor beta chain sequence. The sample comes from a study of blood T cell repertoires in COVID-19. The wider study: Researchers got acute and convalescent COVID-19 samples from the United States, Italy and Spain.

Sequencing was performed with immunoSEQ multiplex PCR; in TCRdb, only in-frame clones are kept and a portion is missing. This sample has roughly 370,000 clones, with around nine tenths found just once. The V gene's germline CDR1 is SGHRS and CDR2 YFSETQ. The V segment lost 7 bases and the J segment 0 bases; nucleotides outside the gene matches: 5. The CDR3 is 15 amino acids. Recovered status applied to Cohort 3 donors who had two consecutive negative PCRs. It also applied to those with clearance or with symptom resolution. The TCR sequence derives from a woman aged 45-65 years who had recovered from COVID-19. The gene calls are TRBV5-1 and TRBJ1-4; TRBD1 matches at 8 bases. The specimen sequenced was PBMCs or T cells enriched from blood (not recorded which). The CDR3 loop reads CASARDRPTNEKLFF. The CDR3 nucleotides read TGCGCCAGCGCAAGGGACAGGCCAACTAATGAAAAACTGTTTTTT.